The 26 T cell receptor beta chains below all came from one sample that was sequenced in a study of molecular identifiers for immune sequencing clone quantification. TCRdb called the PCR reads again in MiXCR, with one record for every CDR3 protein. The sample contains 490,000 or so distinct CDR3 sequences, about 26% of which appear only once. Sequencing used naive CD8+ T cells from blood, with Jurkat cell RNA spiked in. Subset defined: FACS-sorted CD8+CD4-CCR7+CD45RA+ naive T cells. Receptor source: a human donor in good health. Some libraries in this study had Jurkat cell RNA spiked in.

The sample holds one count of this clonotype. A much larger clonotype is one base distant, so this may be a read error. This chain uses TRBV5-1 with TRBJ1-1, with D uncertain. The V and J ends lost 3 bases and 2 bases respectively, with 11 bases between them. CDR3 length: 14 residues. Germline V gene lookup returns CDR1 SGHRS and CDR2 YFSETQ. This CDR3 is CASSSAAYNTEAFF. In DNA, the CDR3 is TGCGCCAGCAGCTCGGCAGCGTATAACACTGAAGCTTTCTTT.

In regard to this clonotype: This sequence may be a read error, since a much larger clone differs from it by one base. This sequence joins TRBV2 and TRBJ2-4; 10 bases align to TRBD2. Germline V gene sequence: CDR1 SNHLY, CDR2 FYNNEI. The CDR3 has 19 residues. The CDR3 reads CASSEIASGGEVAKNIRYF. DNA for the CDR3: TGTGCCAGCAGCGAGATAGCTAGCGGGGGAGAAGTAGCCAAAAACATTCGGTACTTC.

For this clonotype: This could be a read error, since a much larger clone is one nucleotide away. This chain joins TRBV6-5 and TRBJ2-5; perhaps TRBD1 as D (7 bases). In germline, CDR1 is MNHEY, CDR2 SVGAGI. The CDR3 length is 14 residues. CDR3 sequence reads: CASSASGGYETQHF. Here the CDR3 DNA reads TGTGCCAGCAGTGCTTCAGGGGGGTATGAGACCCAGCACTTC.

This clonotype was seen only a few times. V usage is TRBV12-3 or TRBV12-4 and J usage is TRBJ2-7, with D possibly TRBD1 on 7 matching bases. V lost 6 bases and J lost 4, with 25 bases in between. The CDR3 runs to 17 residues. The CDR3: CASRPLCRGGDSYEQYF. The DNA for the CDR3 is TGTGCCAGCAGACCTCTGTGCCGGGGCGGGGACAGTTACGAGCAGTACTTC.

This clonotype showed up many times. The rearrangement links TRBV29-1 to TRBJ2-7; 12 nucleotides align to TRBD1. The length of the CDR3 is 14 residues. Germline-derived CDR1 and CDR2 are SQVTM and ANQGSEA. The V gene end was trimmed by 7 bases and the J gene end by 5 bases; junction bases not matched to a gene: 9. CDR3 DNA: TGCAGCGCCGAATGGGGACAGGGGGCACACGAGCAGTACTTC. Translation: CSAEWGQGAHEQYF.

The gene calls are TRBV20-1 and TRBJ2-1, with D perhaps matching TRBD2 (6 bases). The CDR3 covers 15 residues. Germline-derived CDR1 and CDR2 are DFQATT and SNEGSKA (reference sequence). V was trimmed by 6 bases and J by 0 bases, leaving 15 bases between them. The CDR3 DNA reads as TGCAGTGCGAAGGACTATCAAAGCTCCTACAATGAGCAGTTCTTC. Its protein is CSAKDYQSSYNEQFF.

Remarks on this clonotype: This sequence may be a read error, since a much larger clone differs from it by one base. The CDR3 coding sequence is TGTGCCAGCAGTCCACTAGCGGTAGGTGGTGAGCAGTACTTC. Its protein product is CASSPLAVGGEQYF. The chain links TRBV12-3 or TRBV12-4 to TRBJ2-7; 8 bases fit TRBD2. This CDR3 has 14 amino acids. Trimming took 5 bases from V and 7 from J; bases not matched to a gene: 10.

This clonotype was seen just once. A much larger clone differs from this one at a single base, so this may be a read error. A read error is likely, as this CDR3 ends without the conserved phenylalanine or tryptophan. The V call is TRBV4-3, the J call TRBJ2-4; 8 positions match TRBD1. CDR3 size: 16 residues. The germline V gene encodes CDR1 LGHNA and CDR2 YSLEER. J was trimmed by 3 bases and V by 0 bases; bases with no gene match: 4. As DNA, the CDR3 is TGCGCCAGCAGCCAAGATGCAGGGACAGGCAAAAACATTCAGTACATC. Protein: CASSQDAGTGKNIQYI.

In the case of this clonotype: Sequence at one end of the junction differs from germline and may be a read error. The chain is built from TRBV20-1 and TRBJ2-7; the match to TRBD1 covers 9 bases. This CDR3 has 15 amino acids. Germline V lookup: CDR1 DFQATT, CDR2 SNEGSKA (reference sequence). The CDR3 loop reads CSTEQGASSGYEQNF. In DNA, the CDR3 is TGCAGTACTGAACAGGGGGCATCCTCAGGCTACGAGCAGAACTTC.

The chain is built from TRBV5-8 and TRBJ2-1, with 11 bases that match TRBD2. This CDR3 is 16 amino acids long. V shed 3 bases and J 4 bases; nucleotides not matched to a gene: 6. Germline-derived CDR1 and CDR2 are SGHTS and YDEGEE. CDR3 residues: CASSWPGTSGYNEQFF. Here the CDR3 DNA reads TGTGCCAGCAGCTGGCCCGGGACTAGCGGATACAATGAGCAGTTCTTC.

Only a few counts were recorded for this clonotype. The rearrangement uses TRBV20-1 and TRBJ2-7; 10 bases fit TRBD2. With V trimmed by 0 bases and J by 0 bases, 11 bases remained unmatched. The germline V gene encodes CDR1 DFQATT and CDR2 SNEGSKA (reference sequence). The length of the CDR3 is 18 residues. The CDR3: CSARDGRLAGAYSYEQYF. The CDR3 region has the DNA TGCAGTGCTAGAGATGGTAGGCTAGCGGGAGCTTACTCCTACGAGCAGTACTTC.

This chain connects TRBV28 to TRBJ2-7, with TRBD2 matching 10 bases. V lost 5 bases and J lost 2; bases outside the gene matches: 0. The CDR3 sequence is 13 residues long. Germline CDR1 is MDHEN and CDR2 is SYDVKM. The CDR3 nucleotides read TGTGCCAGCAGTGGACTAGCGGCCTACGAGCAGTACTTC. Translated: CASSGLAAYEQYF.

This clonotype was seen at least ten times. The chain combines TRBV7-2 with TRBJ2-4; 8 bases map to TRBD2. The J segment lost 9 bases and the V segment lost 5 bases, leaving 9 bases of the junction unmatched. This CDR3 spans 14 amino acids. Per germline, CDR1 SGHTA and CDR2 FQGNSA. CDR3 sequence reads: CASSPAGAWGIQYF. CDR3 DNA: TGTGCCAGCAGCCCAGCGGGGGCTTGGGGCATTCAGTACTTC.

This clonotype was counted a few times. The rearrangement links TRBV4-3 to TRBJ2-1; TRBD2 is a possible D gene (6 bases). The CDR3 has 12 residues. Per the germline V gene, CDR1 is LGHNA and CDR2 is YSLEER. Trimming shortened V by 4 bases and J by 11 bases, and 12 bases separated the two germline ends. The CDR3 coding sequence is TGCGCCAGCAGCCGGGACTGGGGCAAGCAGTTCTTC. Translated, it gives CASSRDWGKQFF.

Comments on this clonotype: This sequence may be a read error, since a much larger clone differs from it by one base. V gene TRBV30 combines with J gene TRBJ2-1; TRBD2 matches at 11 bases. The CDR3 loop spans 14 amino acids. Trimming at V came to 4 bases and at J to 8 bases, leaving 7 bases not matched to a gene. Germline assignment: CDR1 GTSNPN and CDR2 SVGIG (reference sequence). As DNA, the CDR3 is TGTGCCTGGACGGAGACTAGCGGGATCGATGAGCAGTTCTTC. It encodes CAWTETSGIDEQFF.

This rearrangement joins TRBV9 to TRBJ2-4, with TRBD2 identical over 10 bases. With 0 bases clipped from V and 8 bases from J, the junction kept 8 bases outside the gene matches. Germline CDR1 and CDR2: SGDLS and YYNGEE. This CDR3 is built from 16 residues. DNA for the CDR3: TGTGCCAGCAGCGTAGTCAGCGGGGGGGCGGGGGACATTCAGTACTTC. Translation gives CASSVVSGGAGDIQYF.

The CDR3 DNA sequence: TGTGCCAGCCGCCAATGGACAGGCACCTACGAGCAGTACTTC. This gives the protein CASRQWTGTYEQYF. The rearrangement uses TRBV28 and TRBJ2-7; 7 nucleotides match TRBD1. The trim removed 8 bases at V and 2 bases at J, leaving 9 bases unmatched. Looked up from germline, CDR1 is MDHEN and CDR2 is SYDVKM. The CDR3 is 14 amino acids.

V and J are TRBV9 and TRBJ2-3; 12 nucleotides agree with TRBD2. V dropped 3 bases and J dropped 4; count of bases not matched to a gene: 6. The CDR3 is made up of 16 amino acids. CDR1 is SGDLS, CDR2 YYNGEE, per germline. Here the CDR3 reads CASSAASGGAADTQYF. CDR3 sequence (DNA): TGTGCCAGCAGCGCCGCTAGCGGGGGGGCGGCAGATACGCAGTATTTT.

The chain is built from TRBV14 and TRBJ1-1, with no clear D. V lost 2 bases, J lost 1 base, and 11 bases lay in between. The CDR3 sequence is 15 residues long. The germline CDR1 and CDR2 sequences are SGHDN and FVKESK. CDR3: CASSQSKWGNTEAFF. Here the CDR3 DNA reads TGTGCCAGCAGCCAAAGCAAGTGGGGGAACACTGAAGCTTTCTTT.

V is TRBV29-1 and J is TRBJ2-7; TRBD1 matches at 11 bases. J lost 0 bases, V lost 2 bases, and 3 bases had no gene match. This CDR3 has 15 residues. Germline assignment: CDR1 SQVTM and CDR2 ANQGSEA. Here the CDR3 reads CSVERDRGNSYEQYF. For the CDR3, the DNA is TGCAGCGTTGAAAGGGACAGGGGGAACTCCTACGAGCAGTACTTC.

In this sample, this clonotype turned up many times. This chain joins TRBV29-1 and TRBJ2-1, with 7 bases that match TRBD2. Germline values: CDR1 SQVTM, CDR2 ANQGSEA. The V and J ends lost 3 bases and 5 bases, in that order; junction bases with no gene match: 7. The CDR3 length is 14 residues. Written as DNA, the CDR3 is TGCAGCGTTGATCTGCGGGGGAACCACAATGAGCAGTTCTTC. Translated: CSVDLRGNHNEQFF.

The chain combines TRBV19 with TRBJ2-5; possibly TRBD1 or TRBD2 for D (6 bases each). V lost 11 bases to trimming and J lost 2 bases, with 18 bases between them. The CDR3 has 14 residues. Germline loops: CDR1 LNHDA, CDR2 SQIVND (reference sequence). The CDR3 sequence is CAHSGQGYQETQYF. The CDR3 nucleotides read TGTGCCCATAGCGGCCAGGGGTATCAAGAGACCCAGTACTTC.

The sample holds a few counts of this clonotype. V is TRBV14 and J is TRBJ2-5, with D perhaps TRBD2 (5 bases). CDR1 SGHDN and CDR2 FVKESK come from the germline V gene. This CDR3 has 16 residues. With 0 bases removed from V and 4 bases from J, the gap between germline ends came to 15 bases. This chain's CDR3 is CASSQDRWGVRETQYF. CDR3 nucleotides: TGTGCCAGCAGCCAAGATAGATGGGGAGTTCGAGAGACCCAGTACTTC.

The J gene is TRBJ2-7, the V gene TRBV7-9; D unresolved. The CDR3 loop spans 14 amino acids. Germline CDR1 and CDR2: SEHNR and FQNEAQ (reference sequence). Between the trimmed V and J ends, which lost 5 bases and 9 bases, there was a span of 20 bases. CDR3 in DNA: TGTGCCAGCAGCCTGCCGGGCCAGGCCCGCGGGCAGTACTTC. The encoded protein is CASSLPGQARGQYF.

The DNA of the CDR3 is TGTGCCTGGAGCGGGGGCGCCGGCACAGATACGCAGTATTTT. Protein: CAWSGGAGTDTQYF. The chain links TRBV30 to TRBJ2-3; the D call may be TRBD1 or TRBD2 (6 bases each). Trimming left V 3 bases short and J 1 base short, with 11 bases between. Germline V gene data show CDR1 as GTSNPN and CDR2 as SVGIG (reference sequence). The CDR3 has 14 amino acids.

This clonotype has ten or more counts. The chain links TRBV7-9 to TRBJ2-3, with D perhaps TRBD1 (5 bases). This CDR3 region has 15 residues. Germline loops: CDR1 SEHNR, CDR2 FQNEAQ (reference sequence). V lost 1 base to trimming and J lost 6 bases, with 14 bases between them. The CDR3 DNA reads TGTGCCAGCAGCTTAGGGCAGGGTCCTACGGATACGCAGTATTTT. Translated: CASSLGQGPTDTQYF.